These 8 T cell receptor beta chains originate from one sample sequenced in a study of metastatic and nonmetastatic thyroid tumors. Thyroid surgery had not been preceded by any treatment in any patient. From the PCR reads, TCRdb re-called clones with MiXCR. Among some 86,000 clones listed, approximately 12% were seen once. What was sequenced was tumor tissue. Every receptor here comes from a female donor with papillary thyroid cancer or a benign thyroid nodule (not recorded which). Some clones in this sample may be carry-over from other donors' samples.

This clone was detected many times. The chain has TRBV10-3 and TRBJ2-1; 11 bases agree with TRBD2. This CDR3 has 17 residues. CDR1 ENHRY and CDR2 SYGVKD come from the germline V gene. Trimming took 0 bases from V and 9 from J; bases not matched to a gene: 10. In DNA form, the CDR3 reads TGTGCCATCAGTGAGTCGGACATCCTAGCGGGAGGTTCTGAGCAGTTCTTC. Protein sequence: CAISESDILAGGSEQFF.

This clone was recorded many times. The rearrangement uses TRBV18 and TRBJ2-7; possible D gene TRBD2, 5 bases. Germline V gene data show CDR1 as KGHSH and CDR2 as LQKENI. Trimming left V 2 bases short and J 5 bases short, with 16 bases between. This CDR3 region has 15 residues. The CDR3, as DNA: TGTGCCAGCTCACCAAAGTTAGACTACACCCACGAGCAGTACTTC. This codes for CASSPKLDYTHEQYF.

This clone came up many times. The rearrangement links TRBV20-1 to TRBJ2-7; TRBD1 might be the D (6 bases). This CDR3 is 12 amino acids long. Germline loops: CDR1 DFQATT, CDR2 SNEGSKA (reference sequence). CDR3 sequence (DNA): TGCAGGATAGGGGGAAATGGGCTCGAGCAGTACTTC. Translation gives CRIGGNGLEQYF.

This clone has a count of ten or more. The J gene is TRBJ1-2, the V gene TRBV20-1, with 10 bases that match TRBD1. This CDR3 has 14 residues. Germline CDR1 and CDR2: DFQATT and SNEGSKA (reference sequence). V lost 6 bases to trimming and J lost 4 bases; unmatched junction nucleotides: 8. The CDR3 is CSAHDRGPGYGYTF. CDR3 coding DNA: TGCAGTGCCCACGACAGGGGGCCAGGCTATGGCTACACCTTC.

This clone has a handful of counts. Within the sample, other DNA sequences also encode this same CDR3. The rearrangement links TRBV2 to TRBJ1-1; no definite D call. The CDR3 sequence is 13 residues long. The germline gives CDR1 SNHLY, CDR2 FYNNEI. Between the trimmed V and J ends, which lost 4 bases and 2 bases, there was a span of 8 bases. CDR3 nucleotide sequence: TGTGCCAGCAGTGTCGGACTAAACACTGAAGCTTTCTTT. This translates into CASSVGLNTEAFF.

This clone was picked up a small number of times. With a much larger clone just one base away, this may be a read error. V gene TRBV6-2 or TRBV6-3 combines with J gene TRBJ1-5; TRBD1 is a possible D gene (5 bases). V lost 7 bases to trimming and J lost 3 bases, with 16 bases between them. CDR1 and CDR2 from the germline V gene are MNHEY and SVGEGT. The CDR3 has 15 residues. CDR3 bases: TGTGCCAGCAAAGAACAGGACGGATACAATCAGCCCCAGCATTTT. Its translation is CASKEQDGYNQPQHF.

As concerns this clone: A read error is possible here, since a much larger clone lies one base away. The chain employs TRBV10-3 and TRBJ1-5, with D tentatively TRBD1 (5 bases). V was shortened by 0 bases and J by 7 bases, with 13 bases between the two germline ends. Germline lookup yields CDR1 ENHRY and CDR2 SYGVKD. This CDR3 region has 15 residues. The CDR3 sequence: CAISESGGLGQPQHF. The CDR3 DNA reads TGTGCCATCAGTGAGTCGGGGGGACTAGGGCAGCCCCAGCATTTT.

This clone occurred a few times. A junction boundary mismatches the germline segment, possibly from a read error. Within the sample, other DNA sequences also encode this same CDR3. The genes are TRBV5-1 and TRBJ2-2, with D maybe TRBD2 (5 bases). The CDR3 contains 14 residues. Germline CDR1 is SGHRS and CDR2 is YFSETQ. CDR3 bases: TGCGCCAGCAGCTCCGTCTACTTCACCGGGGAGCTGTTCTTT. Amino acids: CASSSVYFTGELFF.